A selection of T cell receptor beta chains follows, all from one sample in a study of regulatory dendritic cells for organ transplantation. Assay used: immunoSEQ multiplex PCR; TCRdb lists only in-frame clones, some missing. The sample shows fewer than 25,000 clones, 70% to 80% of them seen only once. Sequencing used memory CD4+ T cells from blood. These receptors were collected from a human donor in good health. The CDR3 runs from the conserved cysteine through the conserved F or W. The D gene is left open where the match is weak. Size is stated for part of the rows, as once, few or many counts, or as a class when the clone is expanded.

>TRBV7-2|TRBJ2-1|TRBD2|NA
TGTGCCAGCAGCTTAATGCTAGCGGGGGGACCACGGGAGCAGTTCTTC
CASSLMLAGGPREQFF
>TRBV28|TRBJ1-5|TRBD1|few
TGTGCCAGCAGTACCCTCAGGGACAGGAGAACTTATAGCAATCAGCCCCAGCATTTT
CASSTLRDRRTYSNQPQHF
>TRBV6-4|TRBJ2-1|TRBD2|NA
TGTGCCAGCAGTGACTCTCCTGGCACTAGCGGGGGCACAGTTGAGCAGTTCTTC
CASSDSPGTSGGTVEQFF
>TRBV19|TRBJ2-2|NA|once
TGTGCCAGTAGTAGGGCAGGGAATACCGGGGAGCTGTTTTTT
CASSRAGNTGELFF
>TRBV5-6|TRBJ2-1|NA|few
TGTGCCAGCAGCATCACTCGGGACAAGGTTCGGAATGAGCAGTTCTTC
CASSITRDKVRNEQFF
>TRBV5-4|TRBJ1-6|TRBD1|NA
TGTGCCAGCAGCTTGGGGGGGGGACAGGGGGTTAATTCACCCCTCCACTTT
CASSLGGGQGVNSPLHF
>TRBV18|TRBJ1-4|NA|NA
TGTGCCAGCGTACAGGGCCCGAATGAAAAACTGTTTTTT
CASVQGPNEKLFF
>TRBV18|TRBJ1-5|TRBD1|few
TGTGCCAGCTCAATTAACCCGGGACAGGGTCATCCACAGCCCCAGCATTTT
CASSINPGQGHPQPQHF
>TRBV5-5|TRBJ2-5|TRBD2|NA
TGTGCCAGCAGCCGCTATTCGCTCGGACTAGCGGGGTACGTCCAAGAGACCCAGTACTTC
CASSRYSLGLAGYVQETQYF
>TRBV5-4|TRBJ2-1|NA|few
TGTGCCAGCAGCTTGGTGGGAGGCTACAATGAGCAGTTCTTC
CASSLVGGYNEQFF
>TRBV6-5|TRBJ1-2|TRBD1|once
TGTGCCAGCAGTTACCTACAGGGGGGGAACTATGGCTACACCTTC
CASSYLQGGNYGYTF